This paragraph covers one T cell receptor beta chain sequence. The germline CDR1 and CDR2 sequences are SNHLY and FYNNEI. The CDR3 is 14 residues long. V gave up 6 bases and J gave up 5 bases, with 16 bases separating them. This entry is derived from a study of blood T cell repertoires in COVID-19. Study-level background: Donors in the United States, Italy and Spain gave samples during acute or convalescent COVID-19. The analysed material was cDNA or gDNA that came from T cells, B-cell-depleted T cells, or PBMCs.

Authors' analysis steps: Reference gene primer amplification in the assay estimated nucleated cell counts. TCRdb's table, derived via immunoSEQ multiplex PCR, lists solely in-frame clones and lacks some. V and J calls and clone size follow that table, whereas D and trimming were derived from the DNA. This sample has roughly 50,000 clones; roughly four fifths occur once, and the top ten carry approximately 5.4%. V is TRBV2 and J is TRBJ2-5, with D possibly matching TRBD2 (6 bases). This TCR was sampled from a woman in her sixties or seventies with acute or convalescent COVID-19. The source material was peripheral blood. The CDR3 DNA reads TGTGCCAGCAGGCCCAGGGAGGTATGGGAGACCCAGTACTTC. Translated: CASRPREVWETQYF.